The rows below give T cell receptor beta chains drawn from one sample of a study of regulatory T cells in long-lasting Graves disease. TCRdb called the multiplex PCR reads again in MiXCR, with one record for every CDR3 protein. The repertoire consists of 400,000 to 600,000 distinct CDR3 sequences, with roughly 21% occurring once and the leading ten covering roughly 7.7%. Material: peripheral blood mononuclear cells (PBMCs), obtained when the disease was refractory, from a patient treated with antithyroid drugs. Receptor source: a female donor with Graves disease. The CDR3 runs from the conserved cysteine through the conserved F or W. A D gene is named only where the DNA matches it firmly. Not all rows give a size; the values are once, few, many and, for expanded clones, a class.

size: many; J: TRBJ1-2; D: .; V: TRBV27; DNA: TGTGCCAGCAGTTCCGTTAAAGGACAAGTGGAAAACTATGGCTACACCTTC; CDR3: CASSSVKGQVENYGYTF
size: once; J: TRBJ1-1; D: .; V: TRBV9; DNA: TGTGCCAGCAGCGTTGGGGGAGGACTGAACACTGAAGCTTTCTTT; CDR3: CASSVGGGLNTEAFF
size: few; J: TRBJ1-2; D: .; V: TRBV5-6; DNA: TGTGCCAGCAGCTTGGAGGCAGCGGACTATGGCTACACCTTC; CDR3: CASSLEAADYGYTF
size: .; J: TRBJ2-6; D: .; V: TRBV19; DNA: TGTGCCAGTAGTATAGATGGTGTCTATGGGGCCAACGTCCTGACTTTC; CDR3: CASSIDGVYGANVLTF
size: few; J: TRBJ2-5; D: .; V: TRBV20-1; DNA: TGCAGTGCTAGACCAGGGAACCCAGAGACCCAGTACTTC; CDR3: CSARPGNPETQYF
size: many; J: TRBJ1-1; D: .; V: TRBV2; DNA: TGTGCCAGCAGTGAAAGAGAGGCGACTGAAGCTTTCTTT; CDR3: CASSEREATEAFF
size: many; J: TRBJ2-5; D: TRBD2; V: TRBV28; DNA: TGTGCCAGCAGTGCCTCTAGCGGGGTTCAAGAGACCCAGTACTTC; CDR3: CASSASSGVQETQYF
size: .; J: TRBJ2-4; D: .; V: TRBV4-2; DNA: TGTGCCAGCAGCCAAGATGAATGGGAGTTGCCCATTCAGTACTTC; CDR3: CASSQDEWELPIQYF
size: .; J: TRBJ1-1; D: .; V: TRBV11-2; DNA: TGTGCCAGCAGCTTACAGGGTTTGCTGACTGAAGCTTTCTTT; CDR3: CASSLQGLLTEAFF
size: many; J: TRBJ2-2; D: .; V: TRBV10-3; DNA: TGTGCCATCAGTGCTACGAACACCGGGGAGCTGTTTTTT; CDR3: CAISATNTGELFF
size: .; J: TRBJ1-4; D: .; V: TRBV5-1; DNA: TGCGCCAGCAGCTTGGGTGGAGTTGCAACTAATGAAAAACTGTTTTTT; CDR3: CASSLGGVATNEKLFF
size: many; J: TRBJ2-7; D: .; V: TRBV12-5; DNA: TGTGCTAGTGGGGGGGGGCTGGGCTACGAGCAGTACTTC; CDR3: CASGGGLGYEQYF
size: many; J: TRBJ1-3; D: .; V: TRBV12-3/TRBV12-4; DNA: TGTGCCAGCAGTCCACGGAGGACAGAAAGAAACACCATATATTTT; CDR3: CASSPRRTERNTIYF
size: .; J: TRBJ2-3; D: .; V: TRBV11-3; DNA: TGTGCCAGCAGCCGTAGCGGCCCGGATACGCAGTATTTT; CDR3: CASSRSGPDTQYF
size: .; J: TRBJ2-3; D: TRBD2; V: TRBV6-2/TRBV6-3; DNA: TGTGCCAGCAGTCGGACTCTTAGGACTAGCGGGAGAGCAGATACGCAGTATTTT; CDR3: CASSRTLRTSGRADTQYF
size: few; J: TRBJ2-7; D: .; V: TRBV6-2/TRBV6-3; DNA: TGTGCCAGCAGTTGGACCCTCGCCTACGAGCAGTACTTC; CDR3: CASSWTLAYEQYF
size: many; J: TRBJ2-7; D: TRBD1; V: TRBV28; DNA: TGTGCCACGGAAGGTTTGGGGACAGGGCTGAACGAGCAGTACTTC; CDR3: CATEGLGTGLNEQYF
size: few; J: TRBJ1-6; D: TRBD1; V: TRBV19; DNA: TGTGCCAGTAGTACCGCTGGACAGGGTTTTAATTCACCCCTCCACTTT; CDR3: CASSTAGQGFNSPLHF
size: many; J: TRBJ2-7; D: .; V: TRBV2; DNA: TGTGCCAGCAGTGAAGTTGCGGGCTACGAGCAGTACTTC; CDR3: CASSEVAGYEQYF
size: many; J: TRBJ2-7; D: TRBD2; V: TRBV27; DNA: TGTGCCAGCAGTTACGGGGCCCCTCTAGCGGGGGTGTACGAGCAGTACTTC; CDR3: CASSYGAPLAGVYEQYF
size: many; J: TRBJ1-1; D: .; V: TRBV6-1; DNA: TGTGCCAGCAGACGGACGGTGAACACTGAAGCTTTCTTT; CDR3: CASRRTVNTEAFF
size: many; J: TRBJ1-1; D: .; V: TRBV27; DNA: TGTGCCAGCAGTTTACCGCCGGGGGGGGGCACTGAAGCTTTCTTT; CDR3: CASSLPPGGGTEAFF
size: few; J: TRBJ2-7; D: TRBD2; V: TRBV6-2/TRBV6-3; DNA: TGTGCCAGCAGTTCTTCTAGCGGGGGGCCCCCCTACGAGCAGTACTTC; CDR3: CASSSSSGGPPYEQYF
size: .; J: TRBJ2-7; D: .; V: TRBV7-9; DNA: TGTGCCAGCAGCGGAGGGGACTACGAGCAGTACTTC; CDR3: CASSGGDYEQYF
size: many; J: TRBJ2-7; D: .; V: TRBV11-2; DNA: TGTGCCAGCAGCTTAGTGGTGGGAGTATCCTACGAGCAGTACTTC; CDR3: CASSLVVGVSYEQYF
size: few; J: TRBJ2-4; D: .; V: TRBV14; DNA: TGTGCCAGCAGCCAAGATTATATGAGACAGGAAAGAACGAAGAACATTCAGTACTTC; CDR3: CASSQDYMRQERTKNIQYF
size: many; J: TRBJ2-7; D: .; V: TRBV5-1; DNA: TGTGCCAGCAGTCCCGGGCACTCCTACGAGCAGTACTTC; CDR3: CASSPGHSYEQYF
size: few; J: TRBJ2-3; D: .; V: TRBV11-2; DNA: TGTGCCAGCAACCTGTTACGAGATACGCAGTATTTT; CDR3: CASNLLRDTQYF
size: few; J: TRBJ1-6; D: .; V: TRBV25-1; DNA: TGTGCCAGTGGGCGAGGGGGTAATTCACCCCTCCACTTT; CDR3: CASGRGGNSPLHF
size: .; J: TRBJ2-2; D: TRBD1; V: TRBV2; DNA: TGTGCCAGCAGCAACAGGGGGGCGGCCTCCACCGGGGAGCTGTTTTTT; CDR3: CASSNRGAASTGELFF
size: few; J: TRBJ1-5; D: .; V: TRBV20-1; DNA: TGCAGTGCTCGGTGGGCAGGATTGATCAATCAGCCCCAGCATTTT; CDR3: CSARWAGLINQPQHF
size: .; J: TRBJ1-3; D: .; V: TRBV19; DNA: TGTGCCACCGCCGACAGCTCTGGAAACACCATATATTTT; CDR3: CATADSSGNTIYF
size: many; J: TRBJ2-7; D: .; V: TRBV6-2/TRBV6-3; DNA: TGTGCCAGCAGTTACCCGCAGGAGGGGGCGGAATACTACGAGCAGTACTTC; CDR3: CASSYPQEGAEYYEQYF
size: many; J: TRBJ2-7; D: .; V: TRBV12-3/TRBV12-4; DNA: TGTGCCAGCAGTTCCTCGACAGCGTTCTACGAGCAGTACTTC; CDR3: CASSSSTAFYEQYF
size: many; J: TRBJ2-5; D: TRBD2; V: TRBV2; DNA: TGTGCCAGCACAGCCGAGGTAGCGGGGGGGCAAGAGACCCAGTACTTC; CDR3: CASTAEVAGGQETQYF
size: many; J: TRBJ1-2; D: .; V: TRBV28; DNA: TGTGCCAGCAGTTTAGACCGAAATGGCTACACCTTC; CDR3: CASSLDRNGYTF
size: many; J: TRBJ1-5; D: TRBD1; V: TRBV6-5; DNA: TGTGCCAGCAGTTACGGGACAGGGGATTTTGGCAATCAGCCCCAGCATTTT; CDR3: CASSYGTGDFGNQPQHF
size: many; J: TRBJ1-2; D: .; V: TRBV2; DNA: TGTGCCAGCAGACAGGGCCTCGGACTGCCGGGGGATGGCTACACCTTC; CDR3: CASRQGLGLPGDGYTF
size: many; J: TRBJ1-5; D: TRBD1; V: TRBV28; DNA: TGTGCCAGCAACCTACAGGGGGCAGGCAATCAGCCCCAGCATTTT; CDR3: CASNLQGAGNQPQHF
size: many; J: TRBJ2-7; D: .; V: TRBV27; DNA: TGTGCCAGCAGCTCCGGGACCTCCCCCTACGAGCAGTACTTC; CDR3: CASSSGTSPYEQYF
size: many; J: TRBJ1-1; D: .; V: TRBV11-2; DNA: TGTGCCAGCAGCTTACGGGGGACAACGAACACTGAAGCTTTCTTT; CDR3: CASSLRGTTNTEAFF
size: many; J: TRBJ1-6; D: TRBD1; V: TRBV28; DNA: TGTGCCAGCAGCCTAGGGGCAAGACAGGGAAAGGCACCCCTCCACTTT; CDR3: CASSLGARQGKAPLHF
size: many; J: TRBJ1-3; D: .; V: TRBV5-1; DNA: TGCGCCAGCCGCCCCGTTGGTCTGGCTGGAAACACCATATATTTT; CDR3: CASRPVGLAGNTIYF
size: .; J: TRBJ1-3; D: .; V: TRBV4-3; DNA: TGCGCTAGCAGCCAAGCACTCTCTGGAAACACCATATATTTT; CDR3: CASSQALSGNTIYF
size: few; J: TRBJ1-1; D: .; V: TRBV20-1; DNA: TGCAGTGCTAGAGATGCCGGTCTGAACACTGAAGCTTTCTTT; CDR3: CSARDAGLNTEAFF
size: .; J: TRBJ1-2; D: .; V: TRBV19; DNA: TGTGCCAGTAGTAACGCCGGGACTCCCGACTATGGCTACACCTTC; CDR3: CASSNAGTPDYGYTF
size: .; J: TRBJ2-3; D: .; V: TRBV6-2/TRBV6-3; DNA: TGTGCCATCTGGAGGGGCTCGGGGTCCAGCACAGATACGCAGTATTTT; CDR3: CAIWRGSGSSTDTQYF
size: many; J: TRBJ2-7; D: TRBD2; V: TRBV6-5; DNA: TGTGCCAGCAGTTACCGGGCGGGAGGGCCCGGCGAGCAGTACTTC; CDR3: CASSYRAGGPGEQYF
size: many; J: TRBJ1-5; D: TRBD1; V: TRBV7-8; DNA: TGTGCCAGCAGCTTATTGCAGGGGGGTCAGCCCCAGCATTTT; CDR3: CASSLLQGGQPQHF
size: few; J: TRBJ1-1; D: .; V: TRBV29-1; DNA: TGCAGCGTGCTTGGAATGGGAATGAACACTGAAGCTTTCTTT; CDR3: CSVLGMGMNTEAFF
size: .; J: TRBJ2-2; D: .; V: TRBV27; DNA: TGTGCCAGCAGTCCCAGGAGTACCGCGAACACCGGGGAGCTGTTTTTT; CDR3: CASSPRSTANTGELFF
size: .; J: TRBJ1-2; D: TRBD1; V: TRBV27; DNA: TGTGCCAGCAGTTTCTACAGGGGGCTCGACTATGGCTACACCTTC; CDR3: CASSFYRGLDYGYTF